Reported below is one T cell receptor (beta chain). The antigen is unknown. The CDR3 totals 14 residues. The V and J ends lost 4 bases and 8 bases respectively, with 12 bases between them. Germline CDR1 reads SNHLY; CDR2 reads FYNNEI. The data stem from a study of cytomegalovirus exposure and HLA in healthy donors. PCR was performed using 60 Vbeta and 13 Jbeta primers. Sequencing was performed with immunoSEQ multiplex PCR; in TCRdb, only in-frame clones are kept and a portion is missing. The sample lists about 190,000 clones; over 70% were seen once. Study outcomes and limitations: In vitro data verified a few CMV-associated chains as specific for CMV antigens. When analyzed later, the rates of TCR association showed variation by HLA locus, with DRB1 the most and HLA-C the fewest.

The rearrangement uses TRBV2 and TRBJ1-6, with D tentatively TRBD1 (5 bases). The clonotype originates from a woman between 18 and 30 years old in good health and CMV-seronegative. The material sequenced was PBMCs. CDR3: CASSVRVGDSPLHF. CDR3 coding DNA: TGTGCCAGCAGTGTAAGGGTAGGGGATTCACCCCTCCACTTT.